A single sample gave rise to the 16 T cell receptor beta chains below, sequenced in a study of early T cells in non-severe SARS-CoV-2 infection. TCRdb reprocessed the 5' RACE reads via MiXCR and lists one record per CDR3 protein. The top ten clones hold 10% to 13% of a sample with 45,000 to 70,000 distinct CDR3 sequences, 11% of them seen once. Sequencing input: whole blood. Every receptor here comes from an adult who was a healthcare worker with PCR-confirmed SARS-CoV-2 infection or an uninfected control (not recorded which).

In its sample, this clonotype was seen many times. This rearrangement joins TRBV7-9 to TRBJ2-1, with a tentative D call TRBD2 (6 bases). The V and J ends lost 4 bases and 0 bases respectively, with 13 bases between them. CDR1 and CDR2 from the germline V gene are SEHNR and FQNEAQ (reference sequence). The CDR3 consists of 16 residues. CDR3 nucleotides: TGTGCCAGCAGCTCCCCCCGGGGGAGCTCCTACAATGAGCAGTTCTTC. The encoded protein is CASSSPRGSSYNEQFF.

This clonotype was seen a few times. The chain uses TRBV29-1 and TRBJ2-7; the match to TRBD2 covers 7 bases. This CDR3 region has 13 residues. CDR1 is SQVTM, CDR2 ANQGSEA, per germline. Trimming removed 5 bases from V and 0 bases from J; junction bases left unmatched: 4. The CDR3 is CSVRRGNSYEQYF. CDR3 in DNA: TGCAGCGTTAGGCGGGGGAACTCCTACGAGCAGTACTTC.

This clonotype was counted ten times or more. The rearrangement uses TRBV29-1 and TRBJ2-1, with 8 positions matching TRBD2. CDR3 length equals 14 residues. Germline V gives CDR1 SQVTM, CDR2 ANQGSEA. Unmatched junction bases numbered 14, after V lost 7 bases and J lost 9 bases. The CDR3 sequence is CSALSGGSGGEQFF. The CDR3 DNA reads as TGCAGCGCCCTATCGGGGGGGAGTGGTGGTGAGCAGTTCTTC.

This rearrangement joins TRBV7-9 to TRBJ2-1, with 13 bases aligning to TRBD2. The V segment lost 5 bases and the J segment 2 bases; nucleotides outside the gene matches: 9. CDR1 SEHNR and CDR2 FQNEAQ come from the germline V gene (reference sequence). The CDR3 has 18 residues. The chain's CDR3 is CASSPGRLAGGPYNEQFF. The CDR3, as DNA: TGTGCCAGCAGCCCCGGGAGACTAGCGGGGGGCCCCTACAATGAGCAGTTCTTC.

The chain uses TRBV4-1 and TRBJ2-6; no firm D call. Deletions cut 1 base from V and 4 bases from J, with 14 bases between. Germline V CDR1 and CDR2: MGHRA, YSYEKL. The CDR3 contains 17 residues. The CDR3 is CASSQVVQTPGANVLTF. The CDR3 DNA reads as TGCGCCAGCAGCCAAGTGGTTCAGACCCCCGGGGCCAACGTCCTGACTTTC.

The J gene is TRBJ2-3, the V gene TRBV20-1, with 8 bases that match TRBD2. Germline trimming cut 0 bases from V and 6 bases from J; bases unmatched to any gene: 8. Germline assignment: CDR1 DFQATT and CDR2 SNEGSKA (reference sequence). This CDR3 spans 15 amino acids. The CDR3 protein is CSARDAGRAHDTQYF. The CDR3 nucleotides are TGCAGTGCTAGAGATGCCGGGAGGGCACACGATACGCAGTATTTT.

This clonotype was seen a few times. This rearrangement joins TRBV7-9 to TRBJ1-5; no firm D call. In germline, CDR1 is SEHNR, CDR2 FQNEAQ (reference sequence). The CDR3 loop spans 15 amino acids. Trimming removed 4 bases from V and 2 bases from J, with 12 bases in between. CDR3 residues: CASSYLRSGNQPQHF. Written as DNA, the CDR3 is TGTGCCAGCAGCTATTTACGGTCTGGCAATCAGCCCCAGCATTTT.

This clonotype appeared many times. The chain recombines TRBV6-1 with TRBJ1-1, with 7 positions matching TRBD1. The length of the CDR3 is 14 residues. The J segment lost 5 bases and the V segment lost 1 base, leaving 4 bases of the junction unmatched. Germline V gene sequence: CDR1 MNHNS, CDR2 SASEGT. The CDR3 protein is CASSEGQGETEAFF. DNA for the CDR3: TGTGCCAGCAGTGAAGGTCAGGGGGAAACTGAAGCTTTCTTT.

This chain links TRBV20-1 with TRBJ2-4; D gene ambiguous. This CDR3 spans 14 amino acids. V lost 3 bases and J lost 3, with 12 bases in between. Germline V gene lookup returns CDR1 DFQATT and CDR2 SNEGSKA (reference sequence). CDR3 nucleotides: TGCAGTGCTAGTTTGTCTGGCGACAAAAACATTCAGTACTTC. Translated, it gives CSASLSGDKNIQYF.

This clonotype was seen a handful of times. The chain joins TRBV6-2 or TRBV6-3 to TRBJ2-7; D is possibly TRBD2 (5 bases). This CDR3 is built from 15 residues. Germline CDR1 MNHEY, CDR2 SVGEGT. The germline V and J ends were trimmed by 0 bases and 2 bases, with 11 bases remaining between them. CDR3 residues: CASSYSAGPTYEQYF. As DNA, the CDR3 is TGTGCCAGCAGTTACTCGGCGGGCCCCACCTACGAGCAGTACTTC.

This clonotype was observed a handful of times. The chain couples TRBV11-2 to TRBJ1-2; D not resolved. The V gene's germline CDR1 is SGHAT and CDR2 FQNNGV. The length of the CDR3 is 15 residues. The V end lost 1 base, the J end lost 2 bases, and 11 bases lay between the germline ends. The CDR3 nucleotides read TGTGCCAGCAGCTTAGCAGAGAGAGGGAACTATGGCTACACCTTC. The encoded protein is CASSLAERGNYGYTF.

This clonotype was picked up many times. The chain joins TRBV4-2 to TRBJ2-6, with 9 positions matching TRBD1. The ends lost 0 bases at V and 4 bases at J; junction bases unmatched: 10. The germline gives CDR1 LGHNA, CDR2 YNFKEQ. This CDR3 has 19 amino acids. The CDR3 loop reads CASSQEGPGQGSGANVLTF. The CDR3 DNA is TGTGCCAGCAGCCAAGAGGGACCGGGACAGGGATCCGGGGCCAACGTCCTGACTTTC.

This clonotype was counted at least ten times. The rearrangement uses TRBV5-1 and TRBJ2-5; no firm D call. Germline CDR1 and CDR2: SGHRS and YFSETQ. V was cut by 4 bases and J by 6 bases, with 13 bases left in between. The CDR3 consists of 13 residues. CDR3 in amino acids: CASSEDGKQTQYF. The DNA of the CDR3 is TGCGCCAGCAGCGAGGACGGCAAGCAGACCCAGTACTTC.

The V call is TRBV29-1, the J call TRBJ2-5, with 12 bases that match TRBD2. Trimming cost V 7 bases and J 4 bases; bases outside gene matches: 7. The CDR3 runs to 14 residues. The germline V gene encodes CDR1 SQVTM and CDR2 ANQGSEA. CDR3 sequence (DNA): TGCAGCGCAGCAGTACTAGCGGGAGGAGAGACCCAGTACTTC. Its translation: CSAAVLAGGETQYF. Full variable domain (missing parts from reference TRBV29-1 and TRBJ2-5): SAVISQKPSRDICQRGTSLTIQCQVDSQVTMMFWYRQQPGQSLTLIATANQGSEATYESGFVIDKFPISRPNLTFSTLTVSNMSPEDSSIYLCSAAVLAGGETQYFGPGTRLLVL.

This clonotype showed up many times. The chain links TRBV28 to TRBJ2-7; 8 bases are shared with TRBD1. Germline V gene sequence: CDR1 MDHEN, CDR2 SYDVKM. There are 14 residues in the CDR3. V lost 6 bases, J lost 1 base, and 5 bases stayed unmatched. Written as DNA, the CDR3 is TGTGCCAGCAGAACAGGGGGTACGTCCTACGAGCAGTACTTC. Amino acids: CASRTGGTSYEQYF.

V is TRBV9 and J is TRBJ1-3; no clear D gene. Germline CDR1 and CDR2: SGDLS and YYNGEE. V was clipped by 0 bases and J by 1 base, with 8 bases between them. The CDR3 contains 15 residues. The CDR3 nucleotides are TGTGCCAGCAGCGTAGCGGGTGAATCTGGAAACACCATATATTTT. This translates into CASSVAGESGNTIYF.